The 19 T cell receptor beta chains listed next were all sequenced from one sample in a study of glioma-infiltrating T cells after dendritic cell vaccination. Time point specified: after dendritic cell vaccination, including at tumor progression/relapse. Here immunoSEQ multiplex PCR was the method, and the copy in TCRdb shows in-frame clones only, minus some. The sample yields about 90,000 clones, over 80% seen once. This sample comprised blood, obtained after dendritic cell vaccination. These receptors were collected from a human donor with glioblastoma.

The chain recombines TRBV5-4 with TRBJ1-1, with D possibly being TRBD1 (5 bases). Germline CDR1 and CDR2: SGHNT and YYREEE (reference sequence). Trimming stripped 2 bases from V and 6 bases from J, with 11 bases between. The CDR3 loop spans 13 amino acids. The CDR3 bases are TGTGCCAGCAGCTTTGGGGGGAGCGCTGAAGCTTTCTTT. This encodes CASSFGGSAEAFF.

The chain combines TRBV7-9 with TRBJ2-1, with D uncertain. CDR1 is SEHNR and CDR2 is FQNEAQ in the germline V gene (reference sequence). Trimming took 6 bases from V and 0 from J, leaving 12 bases between them. This CDR3 comprises 15 residues. CDR3: CASSLTVPSYNEQFF. The CDR3, as DNA: TGTGCCAGCAGTTTAACAGTACCCTCCTACAATGAGCAGTTCTTC.

The chain employs TRBV19 and TRBJ2-3; TRBD1 agrees at 7 bases. Looked up from germline, CDR1 is LNHDA and CDR2 is SQIVND (reference sequence). V was clipped by 7 bases and J by 3 bases; unmatched bases: 10. The CDR3 runs to 15 residues. The CDR3: CASTPGDSPTDTQYF. The CDR3 DNA is TGTGCCAGTACCCCTGGGGACAGCCCGACAGATACGCAGTATTTT.

V gene TRBV2 combines with J gene TRBJ1-3; weak D call: TRBD1 (6 bases). This CDR3 region has 16 residues. Germline V gene data show CDR1 as SNHLY and CDR2 as FYNNEI. The V gene lost 4 bases and the J gene lost 4 bases, with 17 bases spanning the gap. CDR3 in amino acids: CASSAGTLSIGNTIYF. The CDR3 DNA reads TGTGCCAGCAGTGCCGGGACATTATCTATAGGAAACACCATATATTTT. Full variable domain (missing parts from reference TRBV2 and TRBJ1-3): EPEVTQTPSHQVTQMGQEVILRCVPISNHLYFYWYRQILGQKVEFLVSFYNNEISEKSEIFDDQFSVERPDGSNFTLKIRSTKLEDSAMYFCASSAGTLSIGNTIYFGEGSWLTVV.

This chain joins TRBV19 and TRBJ1-6; 7 nucleotides line up with TRBD1. CDR3 length equals 16 residues. V was pared by 6 bases and J by 7 bases, with 12 bases of the junction left unmatched. From germline, CDR1 is LNHDA and CDR2 SQIVND (reference sequence). The CDR3 region has the DNA TGTGCCAGTAGGGAGGGTACCGGGACAGAGAATTCACCCCTCCACTTT. Protein: CASREGTGTENSPLHF.

Details on this clone: The DNA is omitted, as the CDR3 cannot be located on it reliably, and the CDR3 follows TCRdb's listing. The V call is TRBV6-5, the J call TRBJ2-7; the DNA was not compared with TRBD2, the D call given in the table. The CDR3 is 12 residues long, ends included. Germline loops: CDR1 MNHEY, CDR2 SVGAGI. CDR3 protein: CASSTSAGWWYF.

J is TRBJ1-2 and V is TRBV5-4; TRBD1 aligns across 8 bases. The CDR3 has 14 residues. Germline V lookup: CDR1 SGHNT, CDR2 YYREEE (reference sequence). Trimming removed 4 bases from V and 2 bases from J; junction bases left unmatched: 4. The CDR3 sequence is CASSIDRGNYGYTF. CDR3 nucleotides: TGTGCCAGCAGCATCGACAGGGGAAACTATGGCTACACCTTC.

This chain uses TRBV7-2 with TRBJ2-1; 7 nucleotides align to TRBD1. J gave up 8 bases and V 1 base, and 5 bases lay outside the gene matches. There are 14 residues in the CDR3. CDR1 SGHTA and CDR2 FQGNSA come from the germline V gene. CDR3 nucleotides: TGTGCCAGCAGCTTAGGAAGGGGGCGAGATGAGCAGTTCTTC. Protein: CASSLGRGRDEQFF.

The chain recombines TRBV7-2 with TRBJ2-2; D is undetermined. The germline V gene has CDR1 SGHTA and CDR2 FQGNSA. The CDR3 sequence is 14 residues long. The ends were cut back, 3 bases at V and 1 base at J, with 6 bases in the middle. In nucleotides, the CDR3 is TGTGCCAGCAGCTTGCGGATGAACACCGGGGAGCTGTTTTTT. Its translation: CASSLRMNTGELFF.

The genes are TRBV15 and TRBJ1-1; D not certain. Germline CDR1 is LNHNV and CDR2 is YYDKDF (reference sequence). Between the trimmed V and J ends, which lost 0 bases and 4 bases, there was a span of 12 bases. The CDR3 has 15 residues. The CDR3 region has the DNA TGTGCCACCAGCAGAGATGCCCGGAGCGGCACTGAAGCTTTCTTT. Residues: CATSRDARSGTEAFF.

The chain carries TRBV5-1 and TRBJ1-1; possibly TRBD1 for D (5 bases). This CDR3 has 16 amino acids. Deletions cut 4 bases from V and 1 base from J, with 17 bases between. Germline V gene data show CDR1 as SGHRS and CDR2 as YFSETQ. The CDR3 sequence is CASSREGLRKNTEAFF. The CDR3 nucleotides read TGCGCCAGCAGCAGGGAGGGACTGCGGAAGAACACTGAAGCTTTCTTT. Together with reference TRBV5-1 and TRBJ1-1, the CDR3 gives the full variable domain: KAGVTQTPRYLIKTRGQQVTLSCSPISGHRSVSWYQQTPGQGLQFLFEYFSETQRNKGNFPGRFSGRQFSNSRSEMNVSTLELGDSALYLCASSREGLRKNTEAFFGQGTRLTVV.

The chain uses TRBV29-1 and TRBJ1-4; no definite D call. V was shortened by 2 bases and J by 6 bases, with 4 bases between the two germline ends. The CDR3 length is 11 residues. CDR1 is SQVTM, CDR2 ANQGSEA, per germline. The CDR3: CSVELYEKLFF. The CDR3 DNA reads as TGCAGCGTTGAACTATATGAAAAACTGTTTTTT.

CDR3 sequence reads: CATADGEENEAFF. CDR3 DNA sequence: TGTGCCACCGCCGACGGAGAAGAGAATGAAGCTTTCTTT. The rearrangement uses TRBV27 and TRBJ1-1; D not certain. Germline lookup yields CDR1 MNHEY and CDR2 SMNVEV (reference sequence). The V end was cut by 10 bases, the J end by 7 bases, with 19 bases between. The CDR3 loop spans 13 amino acids.

The chain is built from TRBV5-6 and TRBJ1-2, with D maybe TRBD1 (5 bases). Trimming shortened V by 4 bases and J by 5 bases, and 15 bases separated the two germline ends. CDR1 is SGHDT and CDR2 is YYEEEE in the germline V gene. The CDR3 consists of 14 residues. The CDR3 loop reads CASSRTRTIYGYTF. The CDR3, as DNA: TGTGCCAGCAGCCGGACAAGGACTATTTATGGCTACACCTTC.

This clone came up once. The chain recombines TRBV2 with TRBJ1-2, with a tentative D call TRBD1 (6 bases). The CDR3 covers 14 residues. Between the trimmed V and J ends, which lost 6 bases and 0 bases, there was a span of 11 bases. Per germline, CDR1 SNHLY and CDR2 FYNNEI. The CDR3 region is CASRETGTNYGYTF. CDR3 DNA sequence: TGTGCCAGCAGGGAGACAGGCACTAACTATGGCTACACCTTC.

The chain carries TRBV5-4 and TRBJ2-1; D is perhaps TRBD2 (6 bases). Germline loops: CDR1 SGHNT, CDR2 YYREEE (reference sequence). V was pared by 5 bases and J by 0 bases, with 12 bases between. The CDR3 covers 15 residues. Here the CDR3 DNA reads TGTGCCAGCAGTCCGGGAGAGAGCTCCTACAATGAGCAGTTCTTC. Amino acid sequence: CASSPGESSYNEQFF.

This clone has only a few counts. The rearrangement links TRBV7-9 to TRBJ1-5; D is undetermined. Between the trimmed V and J ends, which lost 3 bases and 4 bases, there was a span of 10 bases. Germline V CDR1 and CDR2: SEHNR, FQNEAQ (reference sequence). The CDR3 extends over 14 amino acids. The CDR3 is CASSFTEQNQPQHF. For the CDR3, the DNA is TGTGCCAGCAGCTTTACCGAACAAAATCAGCCCCAGCATTTT.

This clone was observed a single time. The rearrangement links TRBV4-1 to TRBJ1-6, with no clear D. CDR3 length equals 14 residues. The germline V and J ends were trimmed by 4 bases and 10 bases, with 14 bases remaining between them. CDR1 MGHRA and CDR2 YSYEKL come from the germline V gene. The CDR3 nucleotides are TGCGCCAGCAGCCTCAGCGGGGAAGGATCACCCCTCCACTTT. It translates to CASSLSGEGSPLHF.

This chain links TRBV19 with TRBJ1-2; tentatively, D is TRBD1 (6 bases). CDR3 length equals 16 residues. In germline, CDR1 is LNHDA, CDR2 SQIVND (reference sequence). Trimming took off 4 bases at V and 2 bases at J, with 17 bases between the two ends. The CDR3 reads CASSTLDGQRNYGYTF. The CDR3 coding sequence is TGTGCCAGTAGTACGCTCGACGGACAGAGGAACTATGGCTACACCTTC.